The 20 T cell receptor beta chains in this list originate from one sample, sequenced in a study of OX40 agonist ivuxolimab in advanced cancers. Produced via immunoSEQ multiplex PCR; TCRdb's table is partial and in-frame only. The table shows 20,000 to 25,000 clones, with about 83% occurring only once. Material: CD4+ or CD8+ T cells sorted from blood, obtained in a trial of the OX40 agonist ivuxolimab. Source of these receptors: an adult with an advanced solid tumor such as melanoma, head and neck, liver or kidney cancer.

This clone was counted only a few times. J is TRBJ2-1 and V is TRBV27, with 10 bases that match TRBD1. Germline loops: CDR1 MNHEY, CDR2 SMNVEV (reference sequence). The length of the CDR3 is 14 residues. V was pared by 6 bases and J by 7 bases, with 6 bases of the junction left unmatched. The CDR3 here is CASRATGGWNEQFF. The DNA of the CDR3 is TGTGCCAGCAGAGCGACAGGGGGCTGGAATGAGCAGTTCTTC.

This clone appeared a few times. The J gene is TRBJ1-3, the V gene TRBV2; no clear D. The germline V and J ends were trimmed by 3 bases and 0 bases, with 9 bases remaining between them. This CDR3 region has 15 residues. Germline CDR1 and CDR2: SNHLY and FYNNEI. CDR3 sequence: CASSDSLSSGNTIYF. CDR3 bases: TGTGCCAGCAGTGACAGTCTGAGCTCTGGAAACACCATATATTTT.

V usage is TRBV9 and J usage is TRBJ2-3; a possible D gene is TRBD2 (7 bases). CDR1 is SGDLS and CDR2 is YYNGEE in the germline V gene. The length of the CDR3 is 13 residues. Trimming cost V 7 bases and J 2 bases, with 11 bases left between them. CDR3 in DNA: TGTGCCAGCCGGGGGGCCTACACAGATACGCAGTATTTT. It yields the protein CASRGAYTDTQYF.

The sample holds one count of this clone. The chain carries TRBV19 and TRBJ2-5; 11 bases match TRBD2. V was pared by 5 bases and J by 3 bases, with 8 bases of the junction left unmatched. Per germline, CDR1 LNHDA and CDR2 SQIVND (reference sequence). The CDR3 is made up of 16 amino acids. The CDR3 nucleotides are TGTGCCAGTAGTCCCGGGACTAGCGGTGGTGAAGAGACCCAGTACTTC. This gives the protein CASSPGTSGGEETQYF.

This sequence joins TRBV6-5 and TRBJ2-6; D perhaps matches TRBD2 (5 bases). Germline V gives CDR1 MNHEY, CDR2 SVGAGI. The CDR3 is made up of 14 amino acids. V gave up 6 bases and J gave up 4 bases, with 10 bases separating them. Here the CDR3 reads CASRRASGANVLTF. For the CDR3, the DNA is TGTGCCAGCAGGAGGGCATCCGGGGCCAACGTCCTGACTTTC.

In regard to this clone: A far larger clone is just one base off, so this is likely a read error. CDR3 amino acids: CASSIQGYSNQPQHF. DNA of the CDR3: TGTGCCAGCAGCATACAGGGGTATAGCAATCAGCCCCAGCATTTT. J is TRBJ1-5 and V is TRBV11-2; 7 bases agree with TRBD1. The trim removed 5 bases at V and 0 bases at J, leaving 4 bases unmatched. Per the germline V gene, CDR1 is SGHAT and CDR2 is FQNNGV. The CDR3 has 15 amino acids.

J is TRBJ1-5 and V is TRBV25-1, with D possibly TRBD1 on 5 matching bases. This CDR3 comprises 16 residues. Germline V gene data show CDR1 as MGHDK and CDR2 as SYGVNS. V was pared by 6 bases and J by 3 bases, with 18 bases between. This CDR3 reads CASSDERDLPNQPQHF. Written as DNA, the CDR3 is TGTGCCAGCAGCGATGAAAGGGACCTCCCCAATCAGCCCCAGCATTTT.

CDR3 amino acids: CASSQLTGDHLEQYF. In DNA form, the CDR3 reads TGTGCCAGCAGCCAGCTTACAGGGGATCACCTCGAGCAGTACTTC. The chain employs TRBV4-2 and TRBJ2-7; TRBD1 matches at 7 bases. Germline CDR1 is LGHNA and CDR2 is YNFKEQ. The CDR3 extends over 15 amino acids. V gave up 3 bases and J gave up 6 bases; unmatched junction bases: 11.

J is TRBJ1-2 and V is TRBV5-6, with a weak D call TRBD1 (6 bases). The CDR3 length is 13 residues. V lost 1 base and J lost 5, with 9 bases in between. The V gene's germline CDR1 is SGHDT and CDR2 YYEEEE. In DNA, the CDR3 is TGTGCCAGCAGCTTGCCCACAGGGTATGGCTACACCTTC. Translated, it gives CASSLPTGYGYTF. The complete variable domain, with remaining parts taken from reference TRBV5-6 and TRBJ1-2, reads DAGVTQSPTHLIKTRGQQVTLRCSPKSGHDTVSWYQQALGQGPQFIFQYYEEEERQRGNFPDRFSGHQFPNYSSELNVNALLLGDSALYLCASSLPTGYGYTFGSGTRLTVV.

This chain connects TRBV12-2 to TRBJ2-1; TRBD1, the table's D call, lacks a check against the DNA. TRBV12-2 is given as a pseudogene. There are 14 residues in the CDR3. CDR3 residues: CASRRTGSYNEQFF. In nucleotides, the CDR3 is TGTGCAAGTCGTCGGACAGGGAGCTACAATGAGCAGTTCTTC.

The CDR3 DNA is TGTGCCAGCAGCTCTGATCTGGGTTTTTTCAATGAGCAGTTCTTC. Residues: CASSSDLGFFNEQFF. The chain is built from TRBV7-2 and TRBJ2-1; D is undetermined. CDR1 and CDR2 from the germline V gene are SGHTA and FQGNSA. Trimming shortened V by 4 bases and J by 6 bases, and 16 bases separated the two germline ends. The CDR3 consists of 15 residues.

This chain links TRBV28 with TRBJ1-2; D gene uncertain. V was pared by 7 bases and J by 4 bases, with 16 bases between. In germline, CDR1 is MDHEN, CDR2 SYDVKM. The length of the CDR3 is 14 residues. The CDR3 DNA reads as TGTGCCAGCACCACGGTGGAGGGCCCCTATGGCTACACCTTC. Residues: CASTTVEGPYGYTF.

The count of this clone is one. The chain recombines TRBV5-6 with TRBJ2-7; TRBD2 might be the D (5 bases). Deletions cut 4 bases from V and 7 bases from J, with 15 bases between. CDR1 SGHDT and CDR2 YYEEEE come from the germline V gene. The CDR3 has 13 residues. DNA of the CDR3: TGTGCCAGCAGCCAAGGACTGGCCCTGGAGCAGTACTTC. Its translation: CASSQGLALEQYF.

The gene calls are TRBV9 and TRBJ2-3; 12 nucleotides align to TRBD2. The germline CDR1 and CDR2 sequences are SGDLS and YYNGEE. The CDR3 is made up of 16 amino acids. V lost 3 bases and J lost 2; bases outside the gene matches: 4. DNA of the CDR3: TGTGCCAGCAGCGGATCTAGCGGGAGGGCCACAGATACGCAGTATTTT. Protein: CASSGSSGRATDTQYF. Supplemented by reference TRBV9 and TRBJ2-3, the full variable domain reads DSGVTQTPKHLITATGQRVTLRCSPRSGDLSVYWYQQSLDQGLQFLIQYYNGEERAKGNILERFSAQQFPDLHSELNLSSLELGDSALYFCASSGSSGRATDTQYFGPGTRLTVL.

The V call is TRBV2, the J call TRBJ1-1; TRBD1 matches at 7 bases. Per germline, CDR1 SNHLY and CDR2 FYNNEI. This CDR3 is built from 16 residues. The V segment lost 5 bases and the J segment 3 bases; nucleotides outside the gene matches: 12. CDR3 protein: CASSQLGEGADTEAFF. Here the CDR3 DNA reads TGTGCCAGCAGTCAATTAGGCGAGGGGGCTGACACTGAAGCTTTCTTT.

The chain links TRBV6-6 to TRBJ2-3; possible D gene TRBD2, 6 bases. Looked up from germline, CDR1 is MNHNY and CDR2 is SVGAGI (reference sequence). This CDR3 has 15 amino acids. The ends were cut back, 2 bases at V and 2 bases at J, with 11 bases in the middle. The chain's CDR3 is CASSYGGRNTDTQYF. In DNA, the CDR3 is TGTGCCAGCAGTTACGGGGGGAGAAACACAGATACGCAGTATTTT.

The CDR3 loop is CASSLGQGGTEAFF. The CDR3 region has the DNA TGTGCCAGCAGCTTAGGACAGGGTGGCACTGAAGCTTTCTTT. V gene TRBV11-2 combines with J gene TRBJ1-1; 7 nucleotides agree with TRBD1. The V and J ends lost 1 base and 4 bases, in that order; junction bases with no gene match: 3. Germline V gene sequence: CDR1 SGHAT, CDR2 FQNNGV. The CDR3 contains 14 residues. The full variable domain, rest sourced from reference TRBV11-2 and TRBJ1-1, is EAGVAQSPRYKIIEKRQSVAFWCNPISGHATLYWYQQILGQGPKLLIQFQNNGVVDDSQLPKDRFSAERLKGVDSTLKIQPAKLEDSAVYLCASSLGQGGTEAFFGQGTRLTVV.

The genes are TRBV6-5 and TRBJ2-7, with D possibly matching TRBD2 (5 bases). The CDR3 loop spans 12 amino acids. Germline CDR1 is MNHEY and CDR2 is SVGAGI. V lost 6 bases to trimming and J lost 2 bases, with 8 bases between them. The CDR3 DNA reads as TGTGCCAGCAGCCCCGGGACCTACGAGCAGTACTTC. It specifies CASSPGTYEQYF.

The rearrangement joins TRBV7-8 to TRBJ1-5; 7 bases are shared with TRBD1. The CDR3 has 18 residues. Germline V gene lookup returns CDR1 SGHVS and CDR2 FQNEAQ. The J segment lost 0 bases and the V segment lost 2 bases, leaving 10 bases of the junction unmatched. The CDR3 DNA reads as TGTGCCAGCAGCTTACTGGCAGGGGGTCCTCATAGCAATCAGCCCCAGCATTTT. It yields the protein CASSLLAGGPHSNQPQHF.

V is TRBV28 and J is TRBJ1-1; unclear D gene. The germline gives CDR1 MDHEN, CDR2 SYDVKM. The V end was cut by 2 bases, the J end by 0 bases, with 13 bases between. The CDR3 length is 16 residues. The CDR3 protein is CASSLISISVNTEAFF. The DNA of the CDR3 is TGTGCCAGCAGTTTAATCTCCATTTCGGTGAACACTGAAGCTTTCTTT.